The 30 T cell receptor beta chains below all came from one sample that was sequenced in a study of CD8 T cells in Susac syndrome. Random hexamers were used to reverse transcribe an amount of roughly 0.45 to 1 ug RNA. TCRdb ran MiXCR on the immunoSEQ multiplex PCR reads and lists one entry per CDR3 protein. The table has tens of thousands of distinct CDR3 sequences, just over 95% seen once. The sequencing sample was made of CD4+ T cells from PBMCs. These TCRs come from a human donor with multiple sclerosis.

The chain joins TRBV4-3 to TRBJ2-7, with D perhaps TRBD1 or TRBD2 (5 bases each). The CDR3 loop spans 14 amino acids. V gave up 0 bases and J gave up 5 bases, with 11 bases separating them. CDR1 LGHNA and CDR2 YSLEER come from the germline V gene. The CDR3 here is CASSQDGGRNEQYF. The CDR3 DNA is TGCGCCAGCAGCCAAGATGGGGGTAGGAACGAGCAGTACTTC.

CDR3 in DNA: TGTGCCAGCAGCCAACTCCCAGGGAACACTGAAGCTTTCTTT. It encodes CASSQLPGNTEAFF. The chain employs TRBV3-1 and TRBJ1-1; D unresolved. Germline V lookup: CDR1 LGHDT, CDR2 YNNKEL (reference sequence). The CDR3 has 14 amino acids. Trimming took off 2 bases at V and 1 base at J, with 8 bases between the two ends.

DNA for the CDR3: TGTGCCTGGACAGGGGGCGCATCGAACTATGGCTACACCTTC. Protein: CAWTGGASNYGYTF. V gene TRBV30 combines with J gene TRBJ1-2; 8 bases line up with TRBD1. Per germline, CDR1 GTSNPN and CDR2 SVGIG (reference sequence). There are 14 residues in the CDR3. Trimming took 4 bases from V and 2 from J; bases not matched to a gene: 6.

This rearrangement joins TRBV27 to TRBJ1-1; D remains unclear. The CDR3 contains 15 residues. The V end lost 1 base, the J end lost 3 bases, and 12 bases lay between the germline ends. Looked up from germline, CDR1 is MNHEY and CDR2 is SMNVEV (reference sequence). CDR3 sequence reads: CASSLLRVRHTEAFF. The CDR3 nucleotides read TGTGCCAGCAGTTTATTACGGGTTCGGCACACTGAAGCTTTCTTT.

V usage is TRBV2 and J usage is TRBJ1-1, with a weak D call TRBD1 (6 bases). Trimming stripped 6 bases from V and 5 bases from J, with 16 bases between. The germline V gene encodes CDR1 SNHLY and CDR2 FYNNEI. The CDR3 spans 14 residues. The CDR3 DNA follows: TGTGCCAGCAGCCTATACAGGGACTCGACTGAAGCTTTCTTT. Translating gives CASSLYRDSTEAFF.

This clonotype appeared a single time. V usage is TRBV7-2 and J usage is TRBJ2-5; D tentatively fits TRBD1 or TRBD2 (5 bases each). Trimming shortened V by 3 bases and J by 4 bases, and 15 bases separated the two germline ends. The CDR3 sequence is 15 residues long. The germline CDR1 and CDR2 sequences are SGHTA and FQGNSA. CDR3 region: CASSFQVGDRETQYF. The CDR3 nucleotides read TGTGCCAGCAGCTTTCAAGTAGGGGACCGAGAGACCCAGTACTTC.

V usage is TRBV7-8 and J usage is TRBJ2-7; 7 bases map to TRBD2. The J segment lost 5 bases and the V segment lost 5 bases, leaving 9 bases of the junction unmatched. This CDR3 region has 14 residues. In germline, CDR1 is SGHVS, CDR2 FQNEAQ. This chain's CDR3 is CASSATGRGDEQYF. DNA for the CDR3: TGTGCCAGCAGCGCTACGGGGAGGGGCGACGAGCAGTACTTC.

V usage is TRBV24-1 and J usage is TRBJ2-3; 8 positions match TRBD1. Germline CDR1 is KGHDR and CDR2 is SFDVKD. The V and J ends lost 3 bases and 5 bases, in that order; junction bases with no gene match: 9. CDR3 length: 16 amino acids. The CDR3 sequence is CATSDATGVGEDTQYF. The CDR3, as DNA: TGTGCCACCAGTGATGCGACAGGGGTTGGAGAAGATACGCAGTATTTT.

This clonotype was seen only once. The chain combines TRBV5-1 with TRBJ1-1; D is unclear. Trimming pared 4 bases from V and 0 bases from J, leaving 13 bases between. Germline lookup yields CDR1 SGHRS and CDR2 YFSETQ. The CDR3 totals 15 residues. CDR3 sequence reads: CASSLSGNLNTEAFF. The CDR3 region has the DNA TGCGCCAGCAGCCTCTCTGGCAACTTGAACACTGAAGCTTTCTTT.

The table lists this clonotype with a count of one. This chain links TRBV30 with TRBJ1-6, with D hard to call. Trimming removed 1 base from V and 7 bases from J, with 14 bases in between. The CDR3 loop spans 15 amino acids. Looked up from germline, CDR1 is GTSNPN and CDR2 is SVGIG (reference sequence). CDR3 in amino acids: CAWSGLRVENSPLHF. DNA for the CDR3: TGTGCCTGGAGTGGACTGAGGGTAGAGAATTCACCCCTCCACTTT.

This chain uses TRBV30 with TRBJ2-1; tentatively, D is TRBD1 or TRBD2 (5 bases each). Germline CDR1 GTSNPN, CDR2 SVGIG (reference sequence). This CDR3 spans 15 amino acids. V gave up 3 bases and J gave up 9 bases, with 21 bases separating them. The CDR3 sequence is CAWSMGVLVRAEQFF. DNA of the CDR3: TGTGCCTGGAGCATGGGGGTCCTGGTAAGGGCTGAGCAGTTCTTC.

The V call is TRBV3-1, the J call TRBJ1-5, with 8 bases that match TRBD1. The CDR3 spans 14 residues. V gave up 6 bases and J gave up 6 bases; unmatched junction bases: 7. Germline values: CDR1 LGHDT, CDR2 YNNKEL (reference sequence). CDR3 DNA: TGTGCCAGCAGTGCGCGACAGGGGAGTCAGCCCCAGCATTTT. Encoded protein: CASSARQGSQPQHF.

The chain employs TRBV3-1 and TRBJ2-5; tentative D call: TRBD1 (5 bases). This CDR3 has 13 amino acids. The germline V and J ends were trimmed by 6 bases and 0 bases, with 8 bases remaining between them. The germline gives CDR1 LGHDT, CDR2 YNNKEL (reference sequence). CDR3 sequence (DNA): TGTGCCAGCAGTTCAGGGTACCAAGAGACCCAGTACTTC. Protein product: CASSSGYQETQYF.

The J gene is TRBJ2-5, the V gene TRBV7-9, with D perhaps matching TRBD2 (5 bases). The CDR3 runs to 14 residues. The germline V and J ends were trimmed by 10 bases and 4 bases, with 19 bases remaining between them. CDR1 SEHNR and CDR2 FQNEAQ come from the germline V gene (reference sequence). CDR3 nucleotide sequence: TGTGCCATCCGGGCGGGTTTCGAAACAGAGACCCAGTACTTC. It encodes CAIRAGFETETQYF.

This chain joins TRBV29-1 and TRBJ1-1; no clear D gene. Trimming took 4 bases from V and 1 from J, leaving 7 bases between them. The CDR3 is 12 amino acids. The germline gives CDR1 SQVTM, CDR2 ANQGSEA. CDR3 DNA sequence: TGCAGCGTTGGGCGGGAGAACACTGAAGCTTTCTTT. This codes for CSVGRENTEAFF.

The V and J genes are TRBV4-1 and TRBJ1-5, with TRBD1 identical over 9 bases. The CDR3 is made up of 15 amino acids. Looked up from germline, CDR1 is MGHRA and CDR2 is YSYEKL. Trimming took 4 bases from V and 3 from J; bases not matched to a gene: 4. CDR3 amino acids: CASSRGTGPNQPQHF. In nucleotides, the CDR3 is TGCGCCAGCAGCCGAGGGACAGGGCCCAATCAGCCCCAGCATTTT.

CDR3 in DNA: TGTGCCAGCAGCCATCTGACAGGGGAATCACCCCTCCACTTT. Translation: CASSHLTGESPLHF. The genes are TRBV3-1 and TRBJ1-6; 8 bases align to TRBD1. Germline V CDR1 and CDR2: LGHDT, YNNKEL (reference sequence). The trim removed 3 bases at V and 10 bases at J, leaving 5 bases unmatched. CDR3 length: 14 amino acids.

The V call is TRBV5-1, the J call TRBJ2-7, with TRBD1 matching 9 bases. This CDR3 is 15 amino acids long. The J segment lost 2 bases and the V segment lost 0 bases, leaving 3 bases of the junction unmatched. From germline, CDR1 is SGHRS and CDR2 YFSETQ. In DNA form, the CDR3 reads TGCGCCAGCAGCTTGGAACAGGGGGCACCCTACGAGCAGTACTTC. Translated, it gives CASSLEQGAPYEQYF. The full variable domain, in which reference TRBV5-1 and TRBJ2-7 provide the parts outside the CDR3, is KAGVTQTPRYLIKTRGQQVTLSCSPISGHRSVSWYQQTPGQGLQFLFEYFSETQRNKGNFPGRFSGRQFSNSRSEMNVSTLELGDSALYLCASSLEQGAPYEQYFGPGTRLTVT.

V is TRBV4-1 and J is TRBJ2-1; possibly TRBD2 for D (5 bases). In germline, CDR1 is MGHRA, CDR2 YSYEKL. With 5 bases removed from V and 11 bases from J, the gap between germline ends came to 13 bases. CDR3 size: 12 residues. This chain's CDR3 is CASSKDSLKQFF. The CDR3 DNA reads TGCGCCAGCAGCAAGGACTCCCTGAAGCAGTTCTTC.

CDR3 sequence: CASSLGVGASNQPQHF. The CDR3 nucleotides are TGTGCCAGCAGCTTAGGGGTAGGGGCTAGCAATCAGCCCCAGCATTTT. The chain carries TRBV7-2 and TRBJ1-5; possibly TRBD1 for D (5 bases). Germline CDR1 and CDR2: SGHTA and FQGNSA. Trimming removed 1 base at V and 0 bases at J, with 10 bases between. The CDR3 spans 16 residues.

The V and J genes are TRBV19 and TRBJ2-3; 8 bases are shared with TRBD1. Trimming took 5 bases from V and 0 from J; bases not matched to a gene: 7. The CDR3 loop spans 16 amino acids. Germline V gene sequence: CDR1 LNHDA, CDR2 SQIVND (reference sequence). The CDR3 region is CASSERTGRSTDTQYF. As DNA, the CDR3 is TGTGCCAGTAGTGAGAGGACAGGGCGAAGCACAGATACGCAGTATTTT.

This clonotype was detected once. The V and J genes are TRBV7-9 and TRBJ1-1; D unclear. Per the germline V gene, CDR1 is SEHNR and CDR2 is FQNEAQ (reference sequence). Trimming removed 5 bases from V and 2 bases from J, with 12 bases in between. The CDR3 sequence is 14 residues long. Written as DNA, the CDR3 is TGTGCCAGCAGCGGGCAGCAAATCAACACTGAAGCTTTCTTT. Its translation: CASSGQQINTEAFF.

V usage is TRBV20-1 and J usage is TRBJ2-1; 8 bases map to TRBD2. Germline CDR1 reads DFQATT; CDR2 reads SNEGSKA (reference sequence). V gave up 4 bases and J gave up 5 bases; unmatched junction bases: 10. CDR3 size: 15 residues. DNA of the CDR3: TGCAGTGCTACATTCCGGGGGGGCTTTCACAATGAGCAGTTCTTC. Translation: CSATFRGGFHNEQFF.

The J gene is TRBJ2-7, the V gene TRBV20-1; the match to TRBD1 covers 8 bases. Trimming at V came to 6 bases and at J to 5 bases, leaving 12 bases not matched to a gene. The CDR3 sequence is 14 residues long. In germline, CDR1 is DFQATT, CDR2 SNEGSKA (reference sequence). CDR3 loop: CSAGGDRGPHEQYF. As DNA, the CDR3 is TGCAGTGCCGGGGGTGACAGGGGACCCCACGAGCAGTACTTC.

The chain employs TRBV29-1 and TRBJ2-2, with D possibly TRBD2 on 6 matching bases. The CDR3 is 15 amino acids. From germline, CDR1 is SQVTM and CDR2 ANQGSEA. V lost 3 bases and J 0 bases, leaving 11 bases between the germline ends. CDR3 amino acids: CSVELGTSNTGELFF. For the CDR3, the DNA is TGCAGCGTTGAGTTGGGGACTTCGAACACCGGGGAGCTGTTTTTT.

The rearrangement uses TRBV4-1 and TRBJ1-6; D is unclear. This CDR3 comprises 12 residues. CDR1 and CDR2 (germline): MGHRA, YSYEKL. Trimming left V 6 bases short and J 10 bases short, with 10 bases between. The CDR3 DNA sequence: TGCGCCAGCAGTCACACCTCCTCACCCCTCCACTTT. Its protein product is CASSHTSSPLHF.

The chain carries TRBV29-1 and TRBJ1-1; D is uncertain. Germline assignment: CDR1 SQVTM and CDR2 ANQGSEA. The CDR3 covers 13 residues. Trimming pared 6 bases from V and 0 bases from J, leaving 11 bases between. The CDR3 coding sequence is TGCAGCGTGACCTCTACAGTGAACACTGAAGCTTTCTTT. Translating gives CSVTSTVNTEAFF.

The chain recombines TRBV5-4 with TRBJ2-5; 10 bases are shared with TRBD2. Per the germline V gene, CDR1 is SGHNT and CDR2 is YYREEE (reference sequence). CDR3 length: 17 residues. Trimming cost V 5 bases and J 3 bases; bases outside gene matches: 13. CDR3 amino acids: CASSDGRGLAGEETQYF. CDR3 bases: TGTGCCAGCAGTGATGGGAGAGGGCTAGCGGGGGAAGAGACCCAGTACTTC.

Written as DNA, the CDR3 is TGCGCCAGCAGCCTGCTTGGGACTAGCGGGGAGACCCAGTACTTC. It encodes CASSLLGTSGETQYF. The chain recombines TRBV5-1 with TRBJ2-5, with 12 nucleotides matching TRBD2. V was pared by 4 bases and J by 5 bases, with 6 bases of the junction left unmatched. This CDR3 spans 15 amino acids. CDR1 is SGHRS, CDR2 YFSETQ, per germline.

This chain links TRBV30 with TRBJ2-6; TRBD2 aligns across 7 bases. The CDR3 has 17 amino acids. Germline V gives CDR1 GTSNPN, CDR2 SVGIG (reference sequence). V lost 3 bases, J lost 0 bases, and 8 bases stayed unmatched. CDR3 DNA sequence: TGTGCCTGGAGCCGAGAGCGGGGCGACTCTGGGGCCAACGTCCTGACTTTC. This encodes CAWSRERGDSGANVLTF.